This section outlines one TCR beta chain sequence together with its context. Its antigen is unidentified. Germline V gene lookup returns CDR1 SQVTM and CDR2 ANQGSEA. V lost 1 base and J 5 bases, leaving 5 bases between the germline ends. The CDR3 runs to 11 residues. The sample is drawn from a study of identifying expanded T cells in peripheral blood. Broader study findings: Differentially abundant clones: about 1.3 between replicates, about 15 at roughly 15 days, under 25 at four. Variance in clone template counts between two-week samples significantly increased with total template count across all healthy donors.

Collection occurred without any documented infections or immune events in donors. Method: immunoSEQ multiplex PCR; TCRdb's copy keeps in-frame clones and lacks some. The sample lists around 60,000 clones; about four fifths were seen once. Sequenced input: blood. The chain carries TRBV29-1 and TRBJ1-2; no firm D call. The sequence derives from a person aged 18 to 75 in good health. CDR3 nucleotide sequence: TGCAGCGTTGAAGTTGGGTATGGCTACACCTTC. This sequence encodes CSVEVGYGYTF.